This T cell receptor beta chain derives from a study of T cells after somatic rescue of genetic block. Profiled with immunoSEQ multiplex PCR; TCRdb holds only in-frame clones, not every one. The sample contains more than 70,000 clones, 90% of which appear only once. V was clipped by 1 base and J by 9 bases, with 16 bases between them. The CDR3 extends over 15 amino acids. The germline CDR1 and CDR2 sequences are SGHTA and FQGNSA. The sequence derives from a woman aged 18-30 years. Source material: peripheral blood mononuclear cells (PBMCs). The chain has TRBV7-2 and TRBJ2-1, with D possibly matching TRBD1 (5 bases). CDR3: CASSLDQGVKGEQFF. The CDR3 coding sequence is TGTGCCAGCAGCTTAGACCAAGGGGTTAAGGGTGAGCAGTTCTTC.